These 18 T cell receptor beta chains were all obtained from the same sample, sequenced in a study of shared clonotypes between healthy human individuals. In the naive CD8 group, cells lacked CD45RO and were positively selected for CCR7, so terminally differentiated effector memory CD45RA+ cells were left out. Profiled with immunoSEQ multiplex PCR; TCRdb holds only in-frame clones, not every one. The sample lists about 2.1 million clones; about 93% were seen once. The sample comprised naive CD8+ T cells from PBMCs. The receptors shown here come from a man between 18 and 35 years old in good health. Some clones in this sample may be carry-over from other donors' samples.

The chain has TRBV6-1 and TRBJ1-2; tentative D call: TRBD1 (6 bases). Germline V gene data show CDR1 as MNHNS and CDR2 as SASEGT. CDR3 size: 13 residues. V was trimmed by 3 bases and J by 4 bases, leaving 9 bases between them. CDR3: CASSDRGVYGYTF. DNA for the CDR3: TGTGCCAGCAGTGACAGGGGTGTCTATGGCTACACCTTC.

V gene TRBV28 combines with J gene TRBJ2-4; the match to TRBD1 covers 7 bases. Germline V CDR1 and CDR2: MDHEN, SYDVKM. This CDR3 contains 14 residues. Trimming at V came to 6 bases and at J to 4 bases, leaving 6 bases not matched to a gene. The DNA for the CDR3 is TGTGCCAGCAGATCCACAGGGGTAAAAAACATTCAGTACTTC. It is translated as CASRSTGVKNIQYF.

Here the CDR3 reads CASSENEKLFF. As DNA, the CDR3 is TGTGCCAGCAGCGAAAATGAAAAACTGTTTTTT. The chain couples TRBV5-6 to TRBJ1-4; D unresolved. V lost 4 bases, J lost 5 bases, and 3 bases lay in between. CDR3 length: 11 amino acids. The germline V gene encodes CDR1 SGHDT and CDR2 YYEEEE.

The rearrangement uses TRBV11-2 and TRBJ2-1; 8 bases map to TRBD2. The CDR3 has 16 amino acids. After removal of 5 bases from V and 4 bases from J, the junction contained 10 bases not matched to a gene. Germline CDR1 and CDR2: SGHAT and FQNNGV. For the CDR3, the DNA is TGTGCCAGCAGCCCCCCGGCTAGCGGGCCTTACAATGAGCAGTTCTTC. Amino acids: CASSPPASGPYNEQFF.

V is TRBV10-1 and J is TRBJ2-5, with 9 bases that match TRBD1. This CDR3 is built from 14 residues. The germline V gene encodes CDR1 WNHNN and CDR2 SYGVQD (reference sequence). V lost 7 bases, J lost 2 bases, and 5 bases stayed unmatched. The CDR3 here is CASNNDRGQETQYF. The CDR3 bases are TGCGCCAGCAATAATGACAGGGGGCAAGAGACCCAGTACTTC.

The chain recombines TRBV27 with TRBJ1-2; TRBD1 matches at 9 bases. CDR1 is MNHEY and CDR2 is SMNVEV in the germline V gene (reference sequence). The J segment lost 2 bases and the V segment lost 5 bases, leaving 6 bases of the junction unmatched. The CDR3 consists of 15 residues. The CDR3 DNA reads TGTGCCAGCAGTCCGAGGGGGACAGGGAACTATGGCTACACCTTC. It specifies CASSPRGTGNYGYTF.

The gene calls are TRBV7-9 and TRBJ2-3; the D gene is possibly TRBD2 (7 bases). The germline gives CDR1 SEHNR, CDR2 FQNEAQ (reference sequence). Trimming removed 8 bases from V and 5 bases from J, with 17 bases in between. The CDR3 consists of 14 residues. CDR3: CASEGGERGDTQYF. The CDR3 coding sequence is TGTGCCAGCGAAGGGGGGGAGAGGGGAGATACGCAGTATTTT. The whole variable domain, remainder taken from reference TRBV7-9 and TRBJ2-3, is DTGVSQNPRHKITKRGQNVTFRCDPISEHNRLYWYRQTLGQGPEFLTYFQNEAQLEKSRLLSDRFSAERPKGSFSTLEIQRTEQGDSAMYLCASEGGERGDTQYFGPGTRLTVL.

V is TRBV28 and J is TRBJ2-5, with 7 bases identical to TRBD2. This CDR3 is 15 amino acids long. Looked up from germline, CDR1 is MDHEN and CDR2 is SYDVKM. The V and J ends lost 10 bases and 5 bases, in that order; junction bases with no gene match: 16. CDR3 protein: CAILPWGGRRETQYF. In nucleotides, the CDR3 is TGTGCCATCCTCCCCTGGGGCGGGAGAAGGGAGACCCAGTACTTC.

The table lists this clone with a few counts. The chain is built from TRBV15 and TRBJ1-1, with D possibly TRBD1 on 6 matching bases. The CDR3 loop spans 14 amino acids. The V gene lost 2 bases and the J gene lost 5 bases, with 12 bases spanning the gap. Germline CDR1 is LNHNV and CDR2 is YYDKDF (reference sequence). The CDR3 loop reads CATSRPERGTEAFF. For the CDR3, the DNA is TGTGCCACCAGCAGACCAGAGAGGGGGACTGAAGCTTTCTTT. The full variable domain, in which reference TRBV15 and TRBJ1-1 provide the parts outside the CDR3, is DAMVIQNPRYQVTQFGKPVTLSCSQTLNHNVMYWYQQKSSQAPKLLFHYYDKDFNNEADTPDNFQSRRPNTSFCFLDIRSPGLGDTAMYLCATSRPERGTEAFFGQGTRLTVV.

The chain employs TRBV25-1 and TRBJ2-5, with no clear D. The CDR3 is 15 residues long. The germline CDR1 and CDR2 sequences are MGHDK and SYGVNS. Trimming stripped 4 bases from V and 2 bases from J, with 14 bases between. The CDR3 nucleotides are TGTGCCAGCAGTGTGAGGCTGGCGGAGCAAGAGACCCAGTACTTC. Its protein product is CASSVRLAEQETQYF.

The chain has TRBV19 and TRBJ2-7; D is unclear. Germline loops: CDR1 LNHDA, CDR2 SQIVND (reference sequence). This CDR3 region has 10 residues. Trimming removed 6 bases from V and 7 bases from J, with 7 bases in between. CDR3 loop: CASSRREQYF. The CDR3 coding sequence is TGTGCCAGTAGCCGCCGGGAGCAGTACTTC.

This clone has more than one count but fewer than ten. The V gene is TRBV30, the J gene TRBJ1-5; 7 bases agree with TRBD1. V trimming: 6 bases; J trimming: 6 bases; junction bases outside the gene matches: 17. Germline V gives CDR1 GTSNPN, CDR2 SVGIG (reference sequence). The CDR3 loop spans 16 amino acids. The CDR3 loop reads CACGTNRGILVQPQHF. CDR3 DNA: TGTGCCTGCGGAACAAACAGGGGAATCTTAGTTCAGCCCCAGCATTTT.

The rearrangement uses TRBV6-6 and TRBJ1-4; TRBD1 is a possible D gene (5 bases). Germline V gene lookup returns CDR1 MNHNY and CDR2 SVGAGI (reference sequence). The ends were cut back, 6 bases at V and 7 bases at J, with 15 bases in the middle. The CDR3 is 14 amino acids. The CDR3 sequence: CASRHQGRTEKLFF. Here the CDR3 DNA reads TGTGCCAGCAGACATCAGGGAAGGACTGAAAAACTGTTTTTT.

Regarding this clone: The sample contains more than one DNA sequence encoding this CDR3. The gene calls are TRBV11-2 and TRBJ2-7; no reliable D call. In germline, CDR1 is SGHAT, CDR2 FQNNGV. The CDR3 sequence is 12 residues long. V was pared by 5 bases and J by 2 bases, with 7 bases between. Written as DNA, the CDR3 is TGTGCCAGCAGCGGCCGCACCTACGAGCAGTACTTC. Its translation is CASSGRTYEQYF.

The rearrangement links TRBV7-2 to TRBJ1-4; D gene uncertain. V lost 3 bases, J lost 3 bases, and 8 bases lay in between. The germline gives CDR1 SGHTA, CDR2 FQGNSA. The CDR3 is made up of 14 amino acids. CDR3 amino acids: CASSFSVPNEKLFF. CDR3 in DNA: TGTGCCAGCAGCTTTTCGGTGCCTAATGAAAAACTGTTTTTT.

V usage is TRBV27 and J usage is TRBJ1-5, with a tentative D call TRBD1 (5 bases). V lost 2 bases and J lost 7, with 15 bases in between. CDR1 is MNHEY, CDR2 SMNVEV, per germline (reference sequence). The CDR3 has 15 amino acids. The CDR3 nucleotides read TGTGCCAGCAGTTTAGCGGGGACGAAAAGACAGCCCCAGCATTTT. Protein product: CASSLAGTKRQPQHF.

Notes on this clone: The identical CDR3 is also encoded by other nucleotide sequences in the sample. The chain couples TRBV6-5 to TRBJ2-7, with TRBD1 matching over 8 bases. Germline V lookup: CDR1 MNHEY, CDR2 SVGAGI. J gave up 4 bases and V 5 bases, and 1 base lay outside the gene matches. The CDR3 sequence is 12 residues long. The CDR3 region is CASSDRGYEQYF. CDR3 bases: TGTGCCAGCAGTGACAGGGGATACGAGCAGTACTTC.

The CDR3 loop reads CASSPGISYEQYF. The CDR3 region has the DNA TGTGCCAGCAGCCCAGGGATTTCCTACGAGCAGTACTTC. V usage is TRBV11-2 and J usage is TRBJ2-7, with D possibly matching TRBD1 (5 bases). Germline CDR1 reads SGHAT; CDR2 reads FQNNGV. V lost 5 bases to trimming and J lost 1 base, with 9 bases between them. CDR3 length: 13 amino acids.